The sequence of this TCR beta chain was determined in a study of cytomegalovirus exposure and HLA in healthy donors. Study details: The same platform was used for the 110 or so validation repertoires as for the approximately 730 first-cohort repertoires, as reported in a later analysis.

Notes on this clone: What it binds is not known.

Study observations and caveats: According to the study, about 180 TCR beta chains were cytomegalovirus-associated. Rare TCR sequences dominated, though some public TCRs recurred in many donors.

This CDR3 comprises 14 residues. The ends were cut back, 5 bases at V and 8 bases at J, with 15 bases in the middle. CDR1 and CDR2 from the germline V gene are MGHRA and YSYEKL. Measured with immunoSEQ multiplex PCR; TCRdb has only the in-frame clones, and not every one. Among roughly 330,000 clones listed, 87% were seen once. The TCR originated in a young woman in good health and CMV-seropositive. The V call is TRBV4-1, the J call TRBJ1-4; D ambiguous. The sample was PBMCs. Here the CDR3 reads CASSSGSPAEKLFF. In DNA form, the CDR3 reads TGCGCCAGCAGCTCCGGAAGCCCGGCCGAAAAACTGTTTTTT.